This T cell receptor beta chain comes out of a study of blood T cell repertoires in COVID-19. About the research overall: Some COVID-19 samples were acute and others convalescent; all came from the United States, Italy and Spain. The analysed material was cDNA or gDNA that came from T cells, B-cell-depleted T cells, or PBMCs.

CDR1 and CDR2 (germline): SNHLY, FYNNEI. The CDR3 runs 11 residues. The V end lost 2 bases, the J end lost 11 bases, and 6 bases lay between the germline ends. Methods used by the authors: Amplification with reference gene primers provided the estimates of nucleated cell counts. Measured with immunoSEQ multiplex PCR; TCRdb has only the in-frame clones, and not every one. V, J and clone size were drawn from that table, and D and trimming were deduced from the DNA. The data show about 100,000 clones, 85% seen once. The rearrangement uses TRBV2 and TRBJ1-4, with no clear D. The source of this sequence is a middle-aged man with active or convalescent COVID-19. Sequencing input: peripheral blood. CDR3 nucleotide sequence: TGTGCCAGCAGTGAAAACACGAAACTGTTTTTT. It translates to CASSENTKLFF.